This T cell receptor beta chain is from a study of cytomegalovirus exposure and HLA in healthy donors. Study in general: HLA-typed donors contributed approximately 92 million unique TCRs, which were held in an early data release. Study outcomes and limitations: Association of a missense DCLRE1C variant with TCR beta V- and J-gene trimming was reported in a later analysis. A later look showed TCR association rates differing by HLA locus, highest for DRB1 and lowest for HLA-C. One cluster of highly shared sequence variants probably arose as a sequencing artifact.

Primers included in the PCR were 60 Vbeta and 13 Jbeta primers. Generated by immunoSEQ multiplex PCR, the TCRdb table keeps only in-frame clones and is missing some. Among about 210,000 clones, roughly 83% were seen once, and the ten largest hold approximately 0.36%. On this clone: Its antigen is not identified.

Sequenced: PBMCs. This TCR derives from a male donor in good health and CMV-seropositive.

The CDR3: CASSPPGQGWYEQYF. The CDR3 nucleotides read TGTGCCAGCAGCCCCCCGGGACAGGGGTGGTACGAGCAGTACTTC. The chain joins TRBV7-9 to TRBJ2-7; 10 bases are a match to TRBD1. The CDR3 runs 15 residues. The V gene's germline CDR1 is SEHNR and CDR2 FQNEAQ (reference sequence). The V gene end was trimmed by 5 bases and the J gene end by 4 bases; junction bases not matched to a gene: 8.